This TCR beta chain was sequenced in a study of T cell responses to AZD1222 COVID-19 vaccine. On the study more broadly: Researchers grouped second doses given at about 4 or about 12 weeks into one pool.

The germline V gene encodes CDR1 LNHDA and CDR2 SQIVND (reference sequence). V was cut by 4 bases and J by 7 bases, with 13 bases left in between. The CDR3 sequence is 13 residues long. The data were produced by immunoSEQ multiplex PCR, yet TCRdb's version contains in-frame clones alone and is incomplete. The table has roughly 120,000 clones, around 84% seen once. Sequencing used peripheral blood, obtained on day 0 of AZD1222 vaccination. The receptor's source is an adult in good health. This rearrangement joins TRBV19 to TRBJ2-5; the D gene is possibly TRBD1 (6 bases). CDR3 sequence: CASSTSDSRTQYF. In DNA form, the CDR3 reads TGTGCCAGTAGTACCTCGGACAGCCGGACCCAGTACTTC. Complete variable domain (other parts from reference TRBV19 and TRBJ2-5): DGGITQSPKYLFRKEGQNVTLSCEQNLNHDAMYWYRQDPGQGLRLIYYSQIVNDFQKGDIAEGYSVSREKKESFPLTVTSAQKNPTAFYLCASSTSDSRTQYFGPGTRLLVL.